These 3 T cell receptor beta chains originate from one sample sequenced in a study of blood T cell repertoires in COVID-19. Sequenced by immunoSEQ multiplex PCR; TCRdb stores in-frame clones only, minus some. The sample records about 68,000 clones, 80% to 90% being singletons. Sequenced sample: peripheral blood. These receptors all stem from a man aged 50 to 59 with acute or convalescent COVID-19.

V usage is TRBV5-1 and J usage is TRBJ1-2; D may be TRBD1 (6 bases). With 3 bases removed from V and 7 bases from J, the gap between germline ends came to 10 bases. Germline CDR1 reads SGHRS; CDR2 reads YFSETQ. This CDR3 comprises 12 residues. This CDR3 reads CASSSRGGGYTF. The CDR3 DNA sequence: TGCGCCAGCAGCTCGAGGGGGGGTGGCTACACCTTC. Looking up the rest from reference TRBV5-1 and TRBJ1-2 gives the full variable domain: KAGVTQTPRYLIKTRGQQVTLSCSPISGHRSVSWYQQTPGQGLQFLFEYFSETQRNKGNFPGRFSGRQFSNSRSEMNVSTLELGDSALYLCASSSRGGGYTFGSGTRLTVV.

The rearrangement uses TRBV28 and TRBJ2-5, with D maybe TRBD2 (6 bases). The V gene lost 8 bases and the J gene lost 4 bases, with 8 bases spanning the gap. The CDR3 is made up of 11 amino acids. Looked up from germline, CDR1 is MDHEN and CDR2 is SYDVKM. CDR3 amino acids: CASRGRETQYF. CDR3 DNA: TGTGCCAGCCGGGGGAGAGAGACCCAGTACTTC.

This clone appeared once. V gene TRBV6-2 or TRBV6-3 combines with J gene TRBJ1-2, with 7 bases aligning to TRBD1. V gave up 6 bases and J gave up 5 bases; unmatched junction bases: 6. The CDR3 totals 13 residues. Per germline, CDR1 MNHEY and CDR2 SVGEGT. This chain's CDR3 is CASSQDRAYGYTF. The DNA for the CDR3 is TGTGCCAGCAGCCAAGACAGGGCGTATGGCTACACCTTC.